This T cell receptor beta chain is drawn from a study of response to subunit inactivated influenza vaccine. CDR1 LGHNA and CDR2 YNFKEQ come from the germline V gene. V shed 1 base, J shed 5 bases, and the junction held 6 bases outside the gene matches. CDR3 size: 15 residues. One entry per CDR3 protein, called by TCRdb with MiXCR from the RT-PCR reads. The sample lists under 500,000 distinct CDR3 sequences; 9.5% to 13% were seen once. General study points: Every seasonal influenza vaccination brings in few new T cells, the authors suggested.

This clonotype showed up just a few times. The antigen is unknown. The receptor was isolated from a man in his fifties who received an inactivated influenza vaccine. V and J are TRBV4-2 and TRBJ2-3, with 7 bases matching TRBD2. This material consisted of PBMCs from blood, taken roughly 47 days after vaccination. The CDR3 DNA reads TGTGCCAGCAGCCAAGTGGCGGGAGTAGAAGATACGCAGTATTTT. This encodes CASSQVAGVEDTQYF.